Shown below are 20 T cell receptor beta chains from a single sample sequenced in a study of CD8+ T cells in alopecia areata. Following RNA extraction, reverse transcription yielded cDNA that acted as the sequencing template. Data came from immunoSEQ multiplex PCR; TCRdb stores just in-frame clones and leaves some out. The sample consists of fewer than 200,000 clones, approximately 65% of them appearing once. Sequencing was performed on CD8+ T cells sorted from blood, taken at week 0. Receptors were obtained from a human donor with alopecia areata.

This chain uses TRBV29-1 with TRBJ2-3; unclear D gene. Germline loops: CDR1 SQVTM, CDR2 ANQGSEA. There are 10 residues in the CDR3. The V and J ends lost 4 bases and 6 bases respectively, with 5 bases between them. CDR3 sequence (DNA): TGCAGCGTTGCTGGGGATACGCAGTATTTT. It encodes CSVAGDTQYF.

The V and J genes are TRBV6-5 and TRBJ2-7; D perhaps matches TRBD1 (5 bases). Germline-derived CDR1 and CDR2 are MNHEY and SVGAGI. The CDR3 loop spans 14 amino acids. V gave up 4 bases and J gave up 3 bases, with 13 bases separating them. CDR3 sequence (DNA): TGTGCCAGCAGTTTAGGACAAGTAGTCTACGAGCAGTACTTC. It specifies CASSLGQVVYEQYF.

The chain joins TRBV4-1 to TRBJ2-3; 13 bases agree with TRBD2. This CDR3 region has 18 residues. The germline gives CDR1 MGHRA, CDR2 YSYEKL. V gave up 4 bases and J gave up 0 bases; unmatched junction bases: 7. The CDR3 DNA sequence: TGCGCCAGCAGCCGTGGACTAGCGGGGGCTCCTAGCACAGATACGCAGTATTTT. This sequence encodes CASSRGLAGAPSTDTQYF.

The V and J genes are TRBV27 and TRBJ2-1; 13 bases align to TRBD2. The ends lost 4 bases at V and 2 bases at J; junction bases unmatched: 5. Germline CDR1 MNHEY, CDR2 SMNVEV (reference sequence). This CDR3 has 17 residues. The CDR3 sequence is CASSSRLAGGAYNEQFF. The CDR3 DNA reads as TGTGCCAGCAGTTCACGACTAGCGGGGGGCGCCTACAATGAGCAGTTCTTC.

The rearrangement joins TRBV5-1 to TRBJ2-3, with D uncertain. The length of the CDR3 is 13 residues. Germline CDR1 is SGHRS and CDR2 is YFSETQ. V lost 1 base and J lost 2, with 5 bases in between. CDR3 bases: TGCGCCAGCAGCTTGAGATACACAGATACGCAGTATTTT. Protein product: CASSLRYTDTQYF.

This sequence joins TRBV7-8 and TRBJ1-1; D unclear. The CDR3 is 13 amino acids. CDR1 and CDR2 from the germline V gene are SGHVS and FQNEAQ. The germline V and J ends were trimmed by 3 bases and 3 bases, with 8 bases remaining between them. DNA of the CDR3: TGTGCCAGCAGCTTTCGTAGAGACACTGAAGCTTTCTTT. This translates into CASSFRRDTEAFF.

This clone was counted only a few times. The chain couples TRBV6-5 to TRBJ2-1; possibly TRBD1 for D (5 bases). Trimming pared 2 bases from V and 6 bases from J, leaving 11 bases between. The CDR3 runs to 14 residues. Germline V gene lookup returns CDR1 MNHEY and CDR2 SVGAGI. CDR3 in amino acids: CASSYGAGGNEQFF. Written as DNA, the CDR3 is TGTGCCAGCAGTTACGGGGCTGGCGGCAATGAGCAGTTCTTC.

The chain combines TRBV29-1 with TRBJ2-5; 10 bases agree with TRBD1. The trim removed 4 bases at V and 4 bases at J, leaving 18 bases unmatched. The CDR3 loop spans 18 amino acids. Germline V lookup: CDR1 SQVTM, CDR2 ANQGSEA. In nucleotides, the CDR3 is TGCAGCGTTGTTCATGGCCCTCGGACAGGGGGGTTGAGAGAGACCCAGTACTTC. Its protein is CSVVHGPRTGGLRETQYF.

This chain uses TRBV27 with TRBJ1-6; D might be TRBD1 (5 bases). In germline, CDR1 is MNHEY, CDR2 SMNVEV (reference sequence). This CDR3 contains 15 residues. Between the trimmed V and J ends, which lost 6 bases and 6 bases, there was a span of 15 bases. CDR3 loop: CASRTVLETNSPLHF. The CDR3 nucleotides are TGTGCCAGCAGGACAGTTCTGGAGACTAATTCACCCCTCCACTTT.

This chain uses TRBV30 with TRBJ2-6; TRBD1 aligns across 7 bases. With 1 base clipped from V and 0 bases from J, the junction kept 6 bases outside the gene matches. From germline, CDR1 is GTSNPN and CDR2 SVGIG (reference sequence). This CDR3 spans 17 amino acids. CDR3 protein: CAWSGTGRDSGANVLTF. The DNA for the CDR3 is TGTGCCTGGAGTGGGACAGGCCGGGACTCTGGGGCCAACGTCCTGACTTTC.

V and J are TRBV30 and TRBJ1-2; D is ambiguous. Germline V lookup: CDR1 GTSNPN, CDR2 SVGIG (reference sequence). The germline V and J ends were trimmed by 2 bases and 2 bases, with 9 bases remaining between them. This CDR3 contains 13 residues. The CDR3 nucleotides read TGTGCCTGGAGTTCTGTGGGGAACTATGGCTACACCTTC. This codes for CAWSSVGNYGYTF.

The chain couples TRBV15 to TRBJ2-1; TRBD2 agrees at 8 bases. The CDR3 has 13 residues. The trim removed 8 bases at V and 5 bases at J, leaving 5 bases unmatched. CDR1 and CDR2 (germline): LNHNV, YYDKDF (reference sequence). CDR3 DNA: TGTGCCACCCAGACTAGCGCGGACAATGAGCAGTTCTTC. It is translated as CATQTSADNEQFF.

The genes are TRBV5-1 and TRBJ2-7; D may be TRBD1 (6 bases). Deletions cut 2 bases from V and 0 bases from J, with 9 bases between. From germline, CDR1 is SGHRS and CDR2 YFSETQ. This CDR3 has 14 amino acids. The CDR3 region is CASSLWDNSYEQYF. CDR3 in DNA: TGCGCCAGCAGCTTATGGGACAACTCCTACGAGCAGTACTTC.

In the case of this clone: The same CDR3 can be traced to other DNA sequences in this sample. This rearrangement joins TRBV2 to TRBJ2-7, with D perhaps matching TRBD1 (5 bases). The germline V and J ends were trimmed by 6 bases and 4 bases, with 7 bases remaining between them. The CDR3 sequence is 11 residues long. Germline assignment: CDR1 SNHLY and CDR2 FYNNEI. CDR3 amino acids: CASRDTYEQYF. In DNA form, the CDR3 reads TGTGCCAGCAGGGACACGTACGAGCAGTACTTC.

This chain links TRBV5-6 with TRBJ2-1; no reliable D call. The CDR3 runs 11 residues. Germline V lookup: CDR1 SGHDT, CDR2 YYEEEE. Between the trimmed V and J ends, which lost 6 bases and 7 bases, there was a span of 8 bases. DNA for the CDR3: TGTGCCAGCACCGCCGGGAATGAGCAGTTCTTC. Translated, it gives CASTAGNEQFF.

This clone showed up just once. The gene calls are TRBV7-9 and TRBJ2-3, with D uncertain. The V gene lost 3 bases and the J gene lost 3 bases, with 16 bases spanning the gap. This CDR3 is built from 16 residues. CDR1 is SEHNR and CDR2 is FQNEAQ in the germline V gene (reference sequence). The CDR3 sequence is CASSLMHWGMTDTQYF. CDR3 nucleotide sequence: TGTGCCAGCAGCTTGATGCACTGGGGAATGACAGATACGCAGTATTTT.

This clone was observed a handful of times. The gene calls are TRBV2 and TRBJ2-2; 7 positions agree with TRBD1. The length of the CDR3 is 15 residues. CDR1 SNHLY and CDR2 FYNNEI come from the germline V gene. The ends lost 3 bases at V and 1 base at J; junction bases unmatched: 2. The CDR3, as DNA: TGTGCCAGCAGTGATACAGGGGAGAACACCGGGGAGCTGTTTTTT. This translates into CASSDTGENTGELFF.

In this sample, this clone turned up a few times. The V gene is TRBV30, the J gene TRBJ1-2; the D gene is possibly TRBD1 (6 bases). The V gene lost 8 bases and the J gene lost 4 bases, with 14 bases spanning the gap. Germline V gene sequence: CDR1 GTSNPN, CDR2 SVGIG (reference sequence). This CDR3 is 12 amino acids long. CDR3: CAGIRGGYGYTF. The CDR3 DNA reads TGTGCCGGAATCAGGGGTGGCTATGGCTACACCTTC.

The chain joins TRBV7-9 to TRBJ2-1, with D possibly matching TRBD2 (6 bases). From germline, CDR1 is SEHNR and CDR2 FQNEAQ (reference sequence). V gave up 5 bases and J gave up 4 bases, with 18 bases separating them. This CDR3 region has 16 residues. This CDR3 reads CASSGIGLARYNEQFF. In DNA, the CDR3 is TGTGCCAGCAGCGGGATTGGGCTAGCGAGATACAATGAGCAGTTCTTC.

The genes are TRBV5-1 and TRBJ2-7; D ambiguous. The germline CDR1 and CDR2 sequences are SGHRS and YFSETQ. V was trimmed by 4 bases and J by 2 bases, leaving 13 bases between them. The CDR3 has 14 amino acids. In DNA, the CDR3 is TGCGCCAGCAGCCAGATAGACCTTACCTACGAGCAGTACTTC. Its translation: CASSQIDLTYEQYF.